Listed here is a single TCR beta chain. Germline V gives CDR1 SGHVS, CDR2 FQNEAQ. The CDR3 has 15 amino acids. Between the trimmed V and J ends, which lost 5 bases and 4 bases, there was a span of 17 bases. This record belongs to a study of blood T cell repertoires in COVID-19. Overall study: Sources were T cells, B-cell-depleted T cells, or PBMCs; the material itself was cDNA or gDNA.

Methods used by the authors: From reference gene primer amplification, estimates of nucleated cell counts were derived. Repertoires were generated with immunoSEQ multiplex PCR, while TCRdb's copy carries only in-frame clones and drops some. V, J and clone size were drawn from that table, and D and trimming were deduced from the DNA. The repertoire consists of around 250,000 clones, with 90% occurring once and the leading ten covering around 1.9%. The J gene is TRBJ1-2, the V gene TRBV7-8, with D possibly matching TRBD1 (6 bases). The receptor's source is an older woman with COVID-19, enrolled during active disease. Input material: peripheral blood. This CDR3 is CASSPRSPDSYGYTF. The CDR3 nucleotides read TGTGCCAGCAGCCCCCGGTCGCCGGACAGCTATGGCTACACCTTC.